This TCR beta chain was captured by sequencing in a study of blood T cell repertoires in COVID-19. About the study: Researchers got acute and convalescent COVID-19 samples from the United States, Italy and Spain.

Recovered participants had two consecutive negative NP/OP PCR tests, healthcare professional clearance, or symptom resolution. Libraries were prepared by immunoSEQ multiplex PCR; TCRdb keeps only in-frame clonotypes and omits some of them. Of approximately 230,000 clones in the sample, 82% were seen once. The germline CDR1 and CDR2 sequences are LNHNV and YYDKDF (reference sequence). The CDR3 length is 15 residues. V lost 2 bases and J lost 6; bases outside the gene matches: 7. The clonotype originates from a middle-aged man who had recovered from COVID-19. The specimen was PBMCs or T cells enriched from blood (not recorded which). This chain uses TRBV15 with TRBJ2-1, with TRBD2 matching 7 bases. The CDR3 here is CATSRKRGGGNEQFF. The DNA of the CDR3 is TGTGCCACCAGCAGAAAGCGGGGAGGTGGCAATGAGCAGTTCTTC.